This T cell receptor beta chain was identified in a study of blood T cell repertoires in COVID-19. Which cohort a participant joined came from the clinical history participants gave. Two negative PCRs, clearance, or symptom resolution were required of recovered Cohort 3 donors. The authors' processing: How many nucleated cells were present was estimated from reference gene primer amplification. Clones were sequenced by immunoSEQ multiplex PCR, and TCRdb holds only the in-frame ones, with some missing. V, J and clone size reflect that table, while D and trimming were determined from the DNA. Here the sample spans 150,000 to 200,000 clones, about 85% being singletons. V was cut by 4 bases and J by 11 bases, with 17 bases left in between. This CDR3 spans 14 amino acids. The germline V gene encodes CDR1 KGHDR and CDR2 SFDVKD.

Sequenced input: PBMCs or T cells enriched from blood (not recorded which). This chain uses TRBV24-1 with TRBJ1-5; D remains unclear. This sequence originates from a man in his forties or fifties who had recovered from COVID-19. The CDR3 loop reads CATSDPSTPPAQHF. The CDR3, as DNA: TGTGCCACCAGTGACCCGTCAACACCCCCAGCCCAGCATTTT.